This T cell receptor (beta chain) is drawn from a study of CD8 T cells in ankylosing spondylitis. Study-level findings and limits: What appeared characteristic of ankylosing spondylitis blood was a TCR beta motif of eight highly homologous variants. The study looked at matched synovial fluid samples from ankylosing spondylitis patients. Disease-linked clones were reported to be significantly enriched there.

The length of the CDR3 is 14 residues. Germline CDR1 is SNHLY and CDR2 is FYNNEI. Trimming took 4 bases from V and 5 from J, leaving 14 bases between them. Using quantitative 5'-RACE with molecular barcodes, the authors made TCR beta libraries. MiXCR was run by TCRdb on the 5' RACE reads, yielding one entry per CDR3 protein. The profile shows under 250,000 distinct CDR3 sequences, over 7% of them singletons. This clonotype was detected ten times or more. The target antigen is unknown. This receptor was obtained from a female donor with ankylosing spondylitis or in good health (not recorded which). The sample was blood, either unsorted or a sorted T cell fraction (not recorded which). The genes are TRBV2 and TRBJ2-5, with D possibly TRBD1 on 5 matching bases. This CDR3 is CASSVRQPWETQYF. The CDR3 nucleotides read TGTGCCAGCAGTGTGAGACAGCCTTGGGAGACCCAGTACTTC.